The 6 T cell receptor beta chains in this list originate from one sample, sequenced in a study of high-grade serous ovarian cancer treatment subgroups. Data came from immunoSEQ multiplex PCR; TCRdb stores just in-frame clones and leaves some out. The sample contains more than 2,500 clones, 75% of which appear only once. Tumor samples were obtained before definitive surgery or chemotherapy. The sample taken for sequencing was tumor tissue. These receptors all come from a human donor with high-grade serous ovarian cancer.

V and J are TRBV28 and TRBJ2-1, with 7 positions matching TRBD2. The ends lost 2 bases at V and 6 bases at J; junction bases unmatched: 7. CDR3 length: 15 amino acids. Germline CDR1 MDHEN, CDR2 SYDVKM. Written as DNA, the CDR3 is TGTGCCAGCAGTTTACCGGGACTACCTTCCAATGAGCAGTTCTTC. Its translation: CASSLPGLPSNEQFF. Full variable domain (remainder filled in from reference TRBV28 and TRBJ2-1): DVKVTQSSRYLVKRTGEKVFLECVQDMDHENMFWYRQDPGLGLRLIYFSYDVKMKEKGDIPEGYSVSREKKERFSLILESASTNQTSMYLCASSLPGLPSNEQFFGPGTRLTVL.

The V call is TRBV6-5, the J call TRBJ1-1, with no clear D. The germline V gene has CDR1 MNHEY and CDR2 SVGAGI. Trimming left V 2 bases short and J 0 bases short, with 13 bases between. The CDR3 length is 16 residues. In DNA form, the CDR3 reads TGTGCCAGCAGTTACAGTCAGGTCCCCATGAACACTGAAGCTTTCTTT. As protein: CASSYSQVPMNTEAFF.

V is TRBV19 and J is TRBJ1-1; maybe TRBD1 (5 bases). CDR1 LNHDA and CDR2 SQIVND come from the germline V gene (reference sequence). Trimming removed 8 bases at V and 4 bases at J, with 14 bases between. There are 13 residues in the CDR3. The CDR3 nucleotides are TGTGCCAGTCGAACGGGGGGGACCACTGAAGCTTTCTTT. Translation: CASRTGGTTEAFF.

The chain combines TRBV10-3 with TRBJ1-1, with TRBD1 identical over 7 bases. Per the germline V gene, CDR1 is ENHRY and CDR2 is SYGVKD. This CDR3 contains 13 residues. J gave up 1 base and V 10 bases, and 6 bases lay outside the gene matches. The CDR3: CATGGQTNTEAFF. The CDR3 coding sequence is TGTGCCACAGGGGGACAGACGAACACTGAAGCTTTCTTT.

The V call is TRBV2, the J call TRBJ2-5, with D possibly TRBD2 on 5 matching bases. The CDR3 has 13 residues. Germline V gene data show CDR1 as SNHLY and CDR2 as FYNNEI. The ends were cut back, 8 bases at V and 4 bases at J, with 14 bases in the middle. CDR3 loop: CASGQREGETQYF. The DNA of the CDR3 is TGTGCCAGCGGGCAGCGAGAGGGAGAGACCCAGTACTTC.

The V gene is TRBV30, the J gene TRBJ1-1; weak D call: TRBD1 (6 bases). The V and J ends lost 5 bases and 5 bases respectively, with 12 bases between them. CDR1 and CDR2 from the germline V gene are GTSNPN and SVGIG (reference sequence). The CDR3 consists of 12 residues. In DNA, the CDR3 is TGTGCCTGGGCCACGCAGGGGACTGAAGCTTTCTTT. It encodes CAWATQGTEAFF.